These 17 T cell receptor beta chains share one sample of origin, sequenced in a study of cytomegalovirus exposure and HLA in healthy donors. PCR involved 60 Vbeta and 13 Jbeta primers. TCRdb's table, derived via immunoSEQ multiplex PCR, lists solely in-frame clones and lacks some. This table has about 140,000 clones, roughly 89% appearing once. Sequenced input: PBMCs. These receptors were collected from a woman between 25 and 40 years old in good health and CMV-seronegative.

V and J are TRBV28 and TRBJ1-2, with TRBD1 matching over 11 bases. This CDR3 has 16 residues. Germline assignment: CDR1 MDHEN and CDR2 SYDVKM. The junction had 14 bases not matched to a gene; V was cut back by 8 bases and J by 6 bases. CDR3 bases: TGTGCCAGCGGACCGGACAGGGGGCTGATTTCCCATGGCTACACCTTC. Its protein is CASGPDRGLISHGYTF.

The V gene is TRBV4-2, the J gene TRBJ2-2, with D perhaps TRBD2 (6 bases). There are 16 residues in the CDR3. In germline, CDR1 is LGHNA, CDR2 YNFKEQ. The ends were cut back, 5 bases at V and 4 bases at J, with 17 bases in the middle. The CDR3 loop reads CASSKSKGLFTGELFF. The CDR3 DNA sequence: TGTGCCAGCAGCAAATCGAAAGGACTATTCACCGGGGAGCTGTTTTTT.

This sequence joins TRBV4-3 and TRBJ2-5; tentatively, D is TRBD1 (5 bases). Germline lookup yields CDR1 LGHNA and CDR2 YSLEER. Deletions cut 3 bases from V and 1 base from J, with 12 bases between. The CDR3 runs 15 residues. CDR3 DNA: TGCGCCAGCAGCCAGGAAGACAGAGCCCAAGAGACCCAGTACTTC. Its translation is CASSQEDRAQETQYF.

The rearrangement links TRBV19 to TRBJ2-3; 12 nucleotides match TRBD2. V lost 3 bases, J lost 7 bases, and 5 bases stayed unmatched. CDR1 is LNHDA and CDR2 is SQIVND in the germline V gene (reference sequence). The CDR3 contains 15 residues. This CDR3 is CASSIPSGGVNTQYF. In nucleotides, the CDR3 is TGTGCCAGTAGTATTCCTAGCGGGGGGGTAAATACGCAGTATTTT.

The CDR3 region is CASSLGPRDWDTGELFF. CDR3 bases: TGCGCCAGCAGCTTGGGCCCGAGGGATTGGGACACCGGGGAGCTGTTTTTT. This chain links TRBV5-1 with TRBJ2-2, with a possible D match to TRBD2 (5 bases). V dropped 0 bases and J dropped 3 bases, with 15 bases sitting between them. Germline V gene sequence: CDR1 SGHRS, CDR2 YFSETQ. The length of the CDR3 is 17 residues.

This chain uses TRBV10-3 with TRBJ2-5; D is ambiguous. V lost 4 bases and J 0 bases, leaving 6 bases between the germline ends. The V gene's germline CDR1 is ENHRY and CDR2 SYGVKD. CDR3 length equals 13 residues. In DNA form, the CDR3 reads TGTGCCATCAGTGGAGAAAACCAAGAGACCCAGTACTTC. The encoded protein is CAISGENQETQYF.

The CDR3 DNA follows: TGCGCCAGCAGCCAAGATATTGGCCCCTACAATGAGCAGTTCTTC. Amino acid sequence: CASSQDIGPYNEQFF. This chain joins TRBV4-3 and TRBJ2-1, with D uncertain. Deletions cut 0 bases from V and 2 bases from J, with 8 bases between. This CDR3 comprises 15 residues. The V gene's germline CDR1 is LGHNA and CDR2 YSLEER.

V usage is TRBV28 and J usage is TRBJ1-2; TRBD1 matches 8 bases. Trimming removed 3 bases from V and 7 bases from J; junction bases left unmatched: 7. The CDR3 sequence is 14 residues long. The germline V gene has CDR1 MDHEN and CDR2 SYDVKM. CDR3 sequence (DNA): TGTGCCAGCAGTTTCCCCTACAGGGGGACTGGCTACACCTTC. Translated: CASSFPYRGTGYTF.

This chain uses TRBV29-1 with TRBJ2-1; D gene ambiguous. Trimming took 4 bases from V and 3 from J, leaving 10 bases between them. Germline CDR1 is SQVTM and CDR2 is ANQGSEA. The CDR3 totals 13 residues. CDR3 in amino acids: CSVGGNFYNEQFF. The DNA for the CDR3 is TGCAGCGTTGGAGGCAATTTCTACAATGAGCAGTTCTTC.

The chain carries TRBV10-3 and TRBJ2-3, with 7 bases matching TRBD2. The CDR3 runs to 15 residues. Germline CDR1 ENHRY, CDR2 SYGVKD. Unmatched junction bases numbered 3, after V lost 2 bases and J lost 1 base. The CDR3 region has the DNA TGTGCCATCAGTGAGGGCGGGAGTGGCACAGATACGCAGTATTTT. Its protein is CAISEGGSGTDTQYF.

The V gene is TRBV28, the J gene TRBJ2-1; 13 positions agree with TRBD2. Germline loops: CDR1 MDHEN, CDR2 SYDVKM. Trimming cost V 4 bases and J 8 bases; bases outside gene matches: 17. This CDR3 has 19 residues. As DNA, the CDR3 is TGTGCCAGCAGTTATCAGCCCCCCCCACTAGCGGGAGGGCGCTATGAGCAGTTCTTC. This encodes CASSYQPPPLAGGRYEQFF. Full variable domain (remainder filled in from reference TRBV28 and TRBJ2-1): DVKVTQSSRYLVKRTGEKVFLECVQDMDHENMFWYRQDPGLGLRLIYFSYDVKMKEKGDIPEGYSVSREKKERFSLILESASTNQTSMYLCASSYQPPPLAGGRYEQFFGPGTRLTVL.

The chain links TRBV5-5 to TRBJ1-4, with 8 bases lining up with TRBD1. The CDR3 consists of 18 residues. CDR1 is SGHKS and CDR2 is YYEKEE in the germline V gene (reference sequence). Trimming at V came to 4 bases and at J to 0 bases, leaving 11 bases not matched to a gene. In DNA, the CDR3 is TGTGCCAGCAGCCACCCAGGGGGCAGCCTTTCAACTAATGAAAAACTGTTTTTT. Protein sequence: CASSHPGGSLSTNEKLFF. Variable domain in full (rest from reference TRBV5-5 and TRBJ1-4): DAGVTQSPTHLIKTRGQQVTLRCSPISGHKSVSWYQQVLGQGPQFIFQYYEKEERGRGNFPDRFSARQFPNYSSELNVNALLLGDSALYLCASSHPGGSLSTNEKLFFGSGTQLSVL.

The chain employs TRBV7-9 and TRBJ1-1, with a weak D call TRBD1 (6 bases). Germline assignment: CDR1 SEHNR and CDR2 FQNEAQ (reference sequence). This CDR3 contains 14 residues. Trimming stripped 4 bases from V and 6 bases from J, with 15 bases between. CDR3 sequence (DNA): TGTGCCAGCAGCTGGGAGGGGGAGAGGGCTGAAGCTTTCTTT. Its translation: CASSWEGERAEAFF.

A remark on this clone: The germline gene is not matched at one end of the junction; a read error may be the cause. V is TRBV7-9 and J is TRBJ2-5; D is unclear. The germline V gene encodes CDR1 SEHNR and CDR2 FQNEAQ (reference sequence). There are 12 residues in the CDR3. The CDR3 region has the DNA TGTTCCAGCAGCGTTAGTTGGGAGACCCAGTACTTC. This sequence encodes CSSSVSWETQYF.

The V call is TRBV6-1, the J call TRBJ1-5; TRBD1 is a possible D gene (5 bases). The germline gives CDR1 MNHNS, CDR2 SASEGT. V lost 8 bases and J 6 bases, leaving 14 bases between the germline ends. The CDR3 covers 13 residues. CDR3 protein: CASVGQGGQPQHF. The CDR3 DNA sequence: TGTGCCAGCGTCGGGCAGGGAGGTCAGCCCCAGCATTTT.

As DNA, the CDR3 is TGTGCCAGCAGCCGGACCGGGACACCCTACGAGCAGTACTTC. The encoded protein is CASSRTGTPYEQYF. The rearrangement joins TRBV6-5 to TRBJ2-7; D may be TRBD1 (6 bases). The CDR3 is 14 amino acids. Trimming pared 6 bases from V and 2 bases from J, leaving 14 bases between. Germline V gene data show CDR1 as MNHEY and CDR2 as SVGAGI.

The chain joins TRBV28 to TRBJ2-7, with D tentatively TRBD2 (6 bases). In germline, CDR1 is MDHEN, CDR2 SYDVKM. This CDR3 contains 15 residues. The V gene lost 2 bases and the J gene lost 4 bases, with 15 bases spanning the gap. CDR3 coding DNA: TGTGCCAGCAGTTTAATGGCAGGAGGGAGGTACGAGCAGTACTTC. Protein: CASSLMAGGRYEQYF.